These T cell receptor beta chains were read from a single sample in a study of blood T cell repertoires in COVID-19. Clones were read by immunoSEQ multiplex PCR, and TCRdb kept only the in-frame ones, dropping some. There are approximately 110,000 clones in the sample; 75% to 90% occur only once, and 32% lies in the top ten. Sequencing was carried out using peripheral blood. The receptors originated from a woman at least 80 years old with acute or convalescent COVID-19. CDR3s include the opening cysteine and the closing phenylalanine or tryptophan.

J gene,V gene,CDR3 protein
TRBJ1-2,TRBV10-2,CASSDLRGSGYTF
TRBJ2-2,TRBV5-1,CASSLTSNVPGELFF
TRBJ2-7,TRBV19,CASSLIRGYEQYF
TRBJ1-1,TRBV18,CASSVRGMNTEAFF
TRBJ2-3,TRBV18,CASSPPRSQGDRTDTQYF
TRBJ1-6,TRBV5-1,CASSGGGVWGDNSPLHF
TRBJ1-1,TRBV5-4,CASSFGALTGAGEAFF
TRBJ1-2,TRBV19,CASSIVYGQGGGYTF
TRBJ1-5,TRBV28,CASSLVQIRYSNQPQHF
TRBJ2-1,TRBV11-3,CASSLGGSGNEQFF
TRBJ1-1,TRBV30,CAWSVTGVLVEAFF
TRBJ2-2,TRBV15,CATSRDRGRAAGELFF
TRBJ1-2,TRBV6-2/TRBV6-3,CASSYSSTAGLNGYTF
TRBJ2-1,TRBV6-5,CASSYRAAGTYNEQFF
TRBJ2-7,TRBV29-1,CSVLGQGANQGEQYF
TRBJ2-5,TRBV24-1,CATSQGSQETQYF
TRBJ1-3,TRBV28,CASSFTLVWGGGNTIYF
TRBJ1-1,TRBV25-1,CASSGDSPKAFF
TRBJ1-2,TRBV5-4,CASSLIAGDYGYTF
TRBJ1-6,TRBV2,CASSEKDRRNSPLHF
TRBJ1-2,TRBV7-9,CASSLAITGVEGYTF
TRBJ1-2,TRBV30,CAWTTFNRQRLNYGYTF
TRBJ2-1,TRBV29-1,CSVEVRGYEQFF
TRBJ2-7,TRBV7-2,CASSLEAGGAAGEQYF
TRBJ1-5,TRBV6-5,CASGGGGGQPQHF
TRBJ2-5,TRBV28,CASSSGGRETQYF
TRBJ2-3,TRBV5-8,CASSLTGSTDTQYF
TRBJ1-1,TRBV7-3,CASSTEGATEAFF
TRBJ1-2,TRBV10-2,CASSDPQGASVYGYTF
TRBJ2-3,TRBV5-8,CASSQTSGVFDTQYF
TRBJ2-5,TRBV5-4,CASSLEWGEETQYF
TRBJ1-3,TRBV27,CASSLSGIDSGNTIYF
TRBJ1-5,TRBV5-1,CASSWTGGAEPQHF
TRBJ1-5,TRBV19,CASSTISGNQPQHF
TRBJ1-3,TRBV7-9,CASSRTGVENTIYF
TRBJ2-1,TRBV28,CATRTLADSSYNEQFF
TRBJ2-1,TRBV7-9,CASSFQLAGTPQFF
TRBJ2-3,TRBV3-1/TRBV3-2,CASSQEGLKPDTQYF
TRBJ2-1,TRBV11-2,CASSLVRLKSSYNEQFF
TRBJ1-5,TRBV27,CASSSGTDSNQPQHF
TRBJ2-2,TRBV27,CASSFSEGVTGELFF
TRBJ2-5,TRBV19,CASSINRGETQYF
TRBJ1-2,TRBV2,CASSEWEDYGYTF
TRBJ1-6,TRBV19,CASSTGASPLHF
TRBJ1-4,TRBV19,CASSADQGGRNEKLFF